This T cell receptor delta chain was found in a study of gamma delta lymphoproliferative disorders and STAT genes. Overall study: The EuroClonality-NGS protocol was used to prepare delta libraries.

CDR1 is TSWWSYY and CDR2 is QGS in the germline V gene. The CDR3 covers 15 residues. PBMCs from patients and controls supplied the genomic DNA for sequencing. TCRdb called clones anew from the multiplex PCR reads with CATT. Of 1,500 to 2,000 delta-chain clones in the sample, about 2.5% are singletons; the top ten hold about an eighth. This clone was found a few times. The protein recorded in TCRdb matches a much larger clone and deviates from this DNA's translation at residue 13, suggesting a read error; the protein here is obtained by translating the DNA. Sequencing used blood. This clonotype originated in a human donor in good health. V gene TRDV1 combines with J gene TRDJ1, with 11 bases lining up with TRDD3. The CDR3 region has the DNA TGTGCTCTTGGGGACTTGGGGGATACGCTTGATAAATTCATCTTT. It specifies CALGDLGDTLDKFIF.